This TCR beta chain was identified in a study of control samples from healthy donors and cancer patients. The CDR3 consists of 13 residues. Germline V gives CDR1 GTSNPN, CDR2 SVGIG (reference sequence). Trimming pared 1 base from V and 4 bases from J, leaving 10 bases between. This table comes from immunoSEQ multiplex PCR, and its TCRdb copy is limited to in-frame clones, with some not included. The data show about 110,000 clones, 70% to 85% seen once. The TCR was taken from a man aged 18 to 29 in good health. The sequenced sample was blood. This chain connects TRBV30 to TRBJ1-2, with D possibly matching TRBD1 (5 bases). This CDR3 reads CAWSATVGYGYTF. CDR3 DNA sequence: TGTGCCTGGAGTGCGACAGTCGGCTATGGCTACACCTTC.